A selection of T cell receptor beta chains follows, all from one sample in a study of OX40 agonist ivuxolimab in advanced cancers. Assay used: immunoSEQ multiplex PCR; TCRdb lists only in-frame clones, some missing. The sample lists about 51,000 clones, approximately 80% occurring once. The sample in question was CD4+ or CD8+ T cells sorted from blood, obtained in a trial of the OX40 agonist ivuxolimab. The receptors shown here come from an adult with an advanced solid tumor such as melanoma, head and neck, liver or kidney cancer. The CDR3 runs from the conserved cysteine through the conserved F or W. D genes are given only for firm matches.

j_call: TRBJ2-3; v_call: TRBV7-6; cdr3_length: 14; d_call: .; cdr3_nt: TGTGCCAGCAGCTTCCGGGACTTCACAGATACGCAGTATTTT; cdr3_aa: CASSFRDFTDTQYF
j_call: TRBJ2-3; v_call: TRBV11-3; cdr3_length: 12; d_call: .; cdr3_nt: TGTGCCAGCAGCTCTAGCACAGATACGCAGTATTTT; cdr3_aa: CASSSSTDTQYF
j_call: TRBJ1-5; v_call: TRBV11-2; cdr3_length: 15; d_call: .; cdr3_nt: TGTGCCAGCAGCTTAGATTGGCAGCCCAATCAGCCCCAGCATTTT; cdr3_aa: CASSLDWQPNQPQHF
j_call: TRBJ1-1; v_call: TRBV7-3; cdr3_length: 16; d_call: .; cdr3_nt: TGTGCCAGCAGCCCAAATTCCCCAGGCCGGAACACTGAAGCTTTCTTT; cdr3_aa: CASSPNSPGRNTEAFF
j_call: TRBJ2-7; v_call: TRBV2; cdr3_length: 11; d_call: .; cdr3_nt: TGTGCCAGCAGTGATACCCACGAGCAGTACTTC; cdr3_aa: CASSDTHEQYF
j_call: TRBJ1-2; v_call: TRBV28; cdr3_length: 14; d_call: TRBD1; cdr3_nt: TGTGCCAGTATCCAGGGGGGTAAGGGGAGAGGCTACACCTTC; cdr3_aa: CASIQGGKGRGYTF
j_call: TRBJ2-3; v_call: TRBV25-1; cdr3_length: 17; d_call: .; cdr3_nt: TGTGCCAGCAGTGAATGGGAGGCCTCCTCATTCACAGATACGCAGTATTTT; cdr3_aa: CASSEWEASSFTDTQYF
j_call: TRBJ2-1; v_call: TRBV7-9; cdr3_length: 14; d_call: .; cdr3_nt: TGTGCCCCCGAAAGGGCTAGCTCCTACAATGAGCAGTTCTTC; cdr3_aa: CAPERASSYNEQFF
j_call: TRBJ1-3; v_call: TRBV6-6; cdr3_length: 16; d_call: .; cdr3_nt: TGTGCCAGCAGGTCAAGACCAGGGGACTCTGGAAACACCATATATTTT; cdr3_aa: CASRSRPGDSGNTIYF
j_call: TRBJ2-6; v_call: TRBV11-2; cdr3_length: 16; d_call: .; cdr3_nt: TGTGCCAGCAGCTCAGGCGAGAACTCTGGGGCCAACGTCCTGACTTTC; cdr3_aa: CASSSGENSGANVLTF
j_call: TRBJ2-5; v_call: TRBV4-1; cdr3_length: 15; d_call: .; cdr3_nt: TGCGCCAGCAGCCAACTCGACCGATACGGGGAAACCCAGTACTTC; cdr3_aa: CASSQLDRYGETQYF
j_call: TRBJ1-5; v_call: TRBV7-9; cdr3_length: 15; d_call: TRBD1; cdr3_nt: TGTGCCAGCAGCTCTGACAGGGGGCCCAATCAGCCCCAGCATTTT; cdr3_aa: CASSSDRGPNQPQHF
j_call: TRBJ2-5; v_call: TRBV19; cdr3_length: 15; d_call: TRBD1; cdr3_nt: TGTGCCAGTAGTATGTCAGGGGGCCACCTAGAGACCCAGTACTTC; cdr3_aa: CASSMSGGHLETQYF
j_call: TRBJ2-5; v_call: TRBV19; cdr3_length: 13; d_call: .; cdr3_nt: TGTGCCAGTAGACCACTAGATCGAGAGACCCAGTACTTC; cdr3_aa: CASRPLDRETQYF
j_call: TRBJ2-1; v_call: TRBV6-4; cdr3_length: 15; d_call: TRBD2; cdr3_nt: TGTGCCAGCAGTGACAGCGGGGGCCCCTACAATGAGCAGTTCTTC; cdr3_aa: CASSDSGGPYNEQFF
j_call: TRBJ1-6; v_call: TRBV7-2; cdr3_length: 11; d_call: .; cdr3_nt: TGTGCCAGCAGCTCCATAGGTGCCCTCCACTTT; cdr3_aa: CASSSIGALHF
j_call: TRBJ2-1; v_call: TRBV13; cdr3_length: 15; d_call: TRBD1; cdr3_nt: TGTGCCAGCAGCTCCGACAGGGAAGAGTACAATGAGCAGTTCTTC; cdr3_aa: CASSSDREEYNEQFF
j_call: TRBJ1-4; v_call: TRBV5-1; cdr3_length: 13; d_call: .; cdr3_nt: TGCGCCAGCAGCTCCGGTTTAGGTGAAAAACTGTTTTTT; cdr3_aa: CASSSGLGEKLFF
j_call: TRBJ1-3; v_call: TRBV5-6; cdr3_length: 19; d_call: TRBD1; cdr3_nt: TGTGCCAGCAGCTTTGACGGGACCGGGACAGGGAGCTCTGGAAACACCATATATTTT; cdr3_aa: CASSFDGTGTGSSGNTIYF
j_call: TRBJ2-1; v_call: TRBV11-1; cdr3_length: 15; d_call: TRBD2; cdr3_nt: TGTGCCAGCAGCTTAGAGCGGGGGCGCTACAATGAGCAGTTCTTC; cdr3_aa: CASSLERGRYNEQFF
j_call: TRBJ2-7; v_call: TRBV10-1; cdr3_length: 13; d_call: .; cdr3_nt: TGCGCCAGCAGCCCGGGACAAAACTGGGAGCAGTACTTC; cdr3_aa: CASSPGQNWEQYF
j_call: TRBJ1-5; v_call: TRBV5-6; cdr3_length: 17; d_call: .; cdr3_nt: TGTGCCAGCAAGGATGGAGGCTTCCTGGGGGGCAATCAGCCCCAGCATTTT; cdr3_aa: CASKDGGFLGGNQPQHF
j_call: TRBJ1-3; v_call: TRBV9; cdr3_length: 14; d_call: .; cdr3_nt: TGTGCCAGCAGCTCCCGGTTGGGGGGAAACACCATATATTTT; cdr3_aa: CASSSRLGGNTIYF
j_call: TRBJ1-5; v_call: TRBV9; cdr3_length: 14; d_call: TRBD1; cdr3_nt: TGTGCCAGCAGCTCCGGGACAGGGCTTCAGCCCCAGCATTTT; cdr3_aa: CASSSGTGLQPQHF